This T cell receptor (beta chain) is drawn from a study of blood T cell repertoires in COVID-19. Study in general: T cells, B-cell-depleted T cells, or PBMCs provided the cDNA or gDNA that served as material.

CDR1 is PRHDT and CDR2 is FYEKMQ in the germline V gene (reference sequence). The CDR3 covers 11 residues. Note on this clone: A read error may account for a junction end that differs from germline.

In the original workflow: Using reference gene primer amplification, nucleated cell counts were estimated. Assay used: immunoSEQ multiplex PCR; TCRdb lists only in-frame clones, some missing. V, J and clone size derive from that table, while D and trimming were established from the DNA sequence. The sample includes some 120,000 clones, over 70% seen only once; the top ten take around 5.6%. The V gene is TRBV13, the J gene TRBJ1-1; a possible D gene is TRBD1 (5 bases). What was sequenced was peripheral blood. The clonotype originates from a man older than 75 with active or convalescent COVID-19. CDR3 protein: CASSLTERRSF. DNA for the CDR3: TGTGCCAGCAGCTTGACAGAAAGACGAAGCTTT.